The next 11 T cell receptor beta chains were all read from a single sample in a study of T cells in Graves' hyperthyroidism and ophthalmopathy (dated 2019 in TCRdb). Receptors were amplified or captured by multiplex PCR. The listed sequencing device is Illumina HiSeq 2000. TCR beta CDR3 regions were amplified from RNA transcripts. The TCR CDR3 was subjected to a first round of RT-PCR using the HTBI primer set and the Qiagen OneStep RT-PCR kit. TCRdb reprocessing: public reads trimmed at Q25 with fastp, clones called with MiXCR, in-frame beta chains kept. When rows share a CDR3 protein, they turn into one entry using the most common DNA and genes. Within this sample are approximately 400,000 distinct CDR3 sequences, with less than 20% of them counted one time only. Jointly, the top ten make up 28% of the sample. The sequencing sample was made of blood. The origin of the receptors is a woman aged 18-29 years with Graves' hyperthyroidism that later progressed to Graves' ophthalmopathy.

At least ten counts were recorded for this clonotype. CDR3: CSVEERDRRGSEQFF. The DNA of the CDR3 is TGCAGCGTTGAAGAGAGGGACAGGAGAGGATCAGAGCAGTTCTTC. The chain combines TRBV29-1 with TRBJ2-1; 8 bases map to TRBD1. Trimming removed 0 bases from V and 10 bases from J; junction bases left unmatched: 11. The CDR3 sequence is 15 residues long. Germline loops: CDR1 SQVTM, CDR2 ANQGSEA.

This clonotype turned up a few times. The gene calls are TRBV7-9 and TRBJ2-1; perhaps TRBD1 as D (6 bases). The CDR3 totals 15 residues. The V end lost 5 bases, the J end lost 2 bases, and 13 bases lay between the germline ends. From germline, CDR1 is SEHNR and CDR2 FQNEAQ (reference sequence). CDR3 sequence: CASSDPGDPYNEQFF. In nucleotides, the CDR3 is TGTGCCAGCAGCGATCCAGGGGACCCCTACAATGAGCAGTTCTTC.

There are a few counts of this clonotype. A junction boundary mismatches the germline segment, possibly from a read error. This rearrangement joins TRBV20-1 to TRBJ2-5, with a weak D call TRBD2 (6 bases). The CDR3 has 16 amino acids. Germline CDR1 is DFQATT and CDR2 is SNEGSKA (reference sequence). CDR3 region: CSARGGKAGYQETQYF. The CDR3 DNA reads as TGCAGTGCTAGGGGCGGGAAGGCGGGGTACCAAGAGACCCAGTACTTT.

The CDR3 sequence is CASSPGTSGSGDTQYF. The CDR3 DNA is TGTGCCAGCAGCCCAGGGACTAGCGGGAGTGGGGATACGCAGTATTTT. The J gene is TRBJ2-3, the V gene TRBV13, with TRBD2 matching 14 bases. J gave up 6 bases and V 5 bases, and 7 bases lay outside the gene matches. The CDR3 sequence is 16 residues long. Germline values: CDR1 PRHDT, CDR2 FYEKMQ (reference sequence).

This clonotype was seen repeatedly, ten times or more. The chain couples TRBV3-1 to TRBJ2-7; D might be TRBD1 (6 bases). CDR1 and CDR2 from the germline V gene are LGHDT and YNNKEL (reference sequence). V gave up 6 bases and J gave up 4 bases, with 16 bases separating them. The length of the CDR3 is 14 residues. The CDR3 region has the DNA TGTGCCAGCAGTCCCCCGGGACAATCGTACGAGCAGTACTTC. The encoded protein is CASSPPGQSYEQYF.

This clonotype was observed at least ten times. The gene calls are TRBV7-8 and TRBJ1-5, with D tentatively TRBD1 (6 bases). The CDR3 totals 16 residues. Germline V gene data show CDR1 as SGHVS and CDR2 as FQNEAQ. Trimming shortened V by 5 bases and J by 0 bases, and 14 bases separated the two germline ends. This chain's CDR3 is CASSPWTAHSNQPQHF. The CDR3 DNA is TGTGCCAGCAGCCCTTGGACAGCCCATAGCAATCAGCCCCAGCATTTT.

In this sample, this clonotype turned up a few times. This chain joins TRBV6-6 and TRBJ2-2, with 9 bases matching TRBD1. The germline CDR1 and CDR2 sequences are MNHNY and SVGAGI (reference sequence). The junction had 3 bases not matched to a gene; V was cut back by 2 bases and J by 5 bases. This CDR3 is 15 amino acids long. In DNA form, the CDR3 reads TGTGCCAGCAGTTACGGACAGGGGCGGACCGGGGAGCTGTTTTTT. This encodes CASSYGQGRTGELFF.

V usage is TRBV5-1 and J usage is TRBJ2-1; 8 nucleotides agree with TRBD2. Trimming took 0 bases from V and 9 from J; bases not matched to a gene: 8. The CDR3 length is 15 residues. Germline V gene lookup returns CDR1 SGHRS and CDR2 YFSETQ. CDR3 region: CASSLAGLGGGEQFF. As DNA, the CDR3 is TGCGCCAGCAGCTTGGCGGGACTAGGAGGCGGTGAGCAGTTCTTC.

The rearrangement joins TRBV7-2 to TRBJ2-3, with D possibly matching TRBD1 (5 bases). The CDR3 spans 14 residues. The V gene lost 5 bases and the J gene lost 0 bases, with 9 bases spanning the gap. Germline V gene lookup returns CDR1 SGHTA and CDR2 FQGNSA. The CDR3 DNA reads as TGTGCCAGCAGCCGCACAGGCAGCACAGATACGCAGTATTTT. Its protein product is CASSRTGSTDTQYF. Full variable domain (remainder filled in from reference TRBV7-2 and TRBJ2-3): GAGVSQSPSNKVTEKGKDVELRCDPISGHTALYWYRQSLGQGLEFLIYFQGNSAPDKSGLPSDRFSAERTGGSVSTLTIQRTQQEDSAVYLCASSRTGSTDTQYFGPGTRLTVL.

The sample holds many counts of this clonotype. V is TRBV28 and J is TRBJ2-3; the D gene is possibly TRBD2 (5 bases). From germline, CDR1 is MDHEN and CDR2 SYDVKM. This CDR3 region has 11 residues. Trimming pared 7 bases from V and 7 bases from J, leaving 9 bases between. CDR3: CASKEAYTQYF. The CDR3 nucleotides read TGTGCCAGCAAGGAGGCCTATACGCAGTATTTT.

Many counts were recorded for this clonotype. As DNA, the CDR3 is TGTGCCACCAGTCTTCGAAAGGATCAGCCCCAGCATTTT. This translates into CATSLRKDQPQHF. The J gene is TRBJ1-5, the V gene TRBV15; D unresolved. The CDR3 has 13 amino acids. CDR1 is LNHNV and CDR2 is YYDKDF in the germline V gene (reference sequence). Trimming pared 6 bases from V and 5 bases from J, leaving 11 bases between.